The T cell receptor beta chain under discussion was sequenced for a study of response to subunit inactivated influenza vaccine. Findings of the study overall: The authors offered the suggestion that each seasonal influenza vaccination recruits few new T cells.

V lost 3 bases to trimming and J lost 5 bases; unmatched junction nucleotides: 4. The CDR3 has 14 residues. The V gene's germline CDR1 is WNHNN and CDR2 SYGVQD (reference sequence). TCRdb re-derived calls from the RT-PCR reads in MiXCR, one entry per CDR3 protein. Here the sample spans about 500,000 distinct CDR3 sequences, about 17% being singletons. This clonotype was observed a handful of times. Its antigen is currently unknown. J is TRBJ2-1 and V is TRBV10-1; 7 nucleotides align to TRBD2. Sequenced material: CD4+ T cells sorted from PBMCs, taken about 24 months after vaccination. This clonotype was sampled from a man between 50 and 70 years old who received an inactivated influenza vaccine. CDR3 sequence: CASSDPGLNNEQFF. CDR3 nucleotides: TGCGCCAGCAGTGATCCGGGACTAAACAATGAGCAGTTCTTC.